The 5 T cell receptor beta chains given below trace back to one sample, sequenced in a study of tumor-infiltrating lymphocytes in primary liver carcinoma. Bulk tissue was left unsorted, and RNA and DNA were co-extracted from about 19-30 mg of it. TCR beta cDNA came from around 0.5 ug total RNA, primed with a constant-region primer. Three nested multiplex PCR rounds of slightly modified ARM-PCR generated TCR beta libraries. The study ran its first two PCR rounds for around 10 cycles each, using TRBV1-TRBV30 forward primers and a C-beta reverse primer. TCRdb fed the multiplex PCR reads into MiXCR, producing one record per CDR3 protein. The repertoire includes approximately 40,000 distinct CDR3 sequences, over 70% of them detected once, and about 20% sits in the top ten. What was sequenced was liver tumor tissue from sampling region 2. The subset was: tumor region T2, inferior pole. The receptors originated from a man aged 40-55 years with primary liver carcinoma and hepatitis B virus infection.

Comments on this clonotype: One junction end disagrees with the germline gene, perhaps due to a read error. The chain recombines TRBV7-6 with TRBJ2-2; TRBD1 matches 9 bases. The CDR3 length is 15 residues. The V gene's germline CDR1 is SGHVS and CDR2 FNYEAQ. The CDR3 reads CASSSRDRATGELFF. The DNA for the CDR3 is TGTGCCAGCAGCTCCCGGGACAGGGCCACCGGGGAGCTCTTTTTT. Together with reference TRBV7-6 and TRBJ2-2, the CDR3 gives the full variable domain: GAGVSQSPRYKVTKRGQDVALRCDPISGHVSLYWYRQALGQGPEFLTYFNYEAQQDKSGLPNDRFSAERPEGSISTLTIQRTEQRDSAMYRCASSSRDRATGELFFGEGSRLTVL.

For this clonotype: The final CDR3 position lacks the conserved phenylalanine or tryptophan, pointing to a likely read error. The DNA is omitted, as the CDR3 cannot be located on it reliably, and the CDR3 follows TCRdb's listing. V usage is TRBV11-2 and J usage is TRBJ2-5; whether TRBD2, the table's D call, matches the DNA was not checked. Germline V gene lookup returns CDR1 SGHAT and CDR2 FQNNGV. The CDR3 has 15 residues if both end residues are counted. The CDR3 loop reads CASSLGASGQETQYS.

Details on this clonotype: The junction does not match germline at one end; this may be a read error. The V call is TRBV7-9, the J call TRBJ2-3, with TRBD2 identical over 9 bases. CDR1 and CDR2 from the germline V gene are SEHNR and FQNEAQ (reference sequence). CDR3 length equals 15 residues. In nucleotides, the CDR3 is TGTGCCAGCGGCTTTCCGACTAGCGGCACAGATATGCAGTATTTT. Its protein is CASGFPTSGTDMQYF.

The gene calls are TRBV6-6 and TRBJ2-7; D is perhaps TRBD1 or TRBD2 (6 bases each). Germline-derived CDR1 and CDR2 are MNHNY and SVGAGI (reference sequence). The V gene lost 5 bases and the J gene lost 3 bases, with 23 bases spanning the gap. The CDR3 runs 17 residues. The CDR3 protein is CASSPGLNREQNYEQYF. In DNA, the CDR3 is TGTGCCAGCAGTCCTGGACTAAACAGGGAGCAGAACTACGAGCAGTACTTC.

The chain carries TRBV10-2 and TRBJ1-1; weak D call: TRBD1 (5 bases). CDR1 is WSHSY, CDR2 SAAADI, per germline. The length of the CDR3 is 14 residues. This CDR3 reads CASGPGTQNTEAFF. DNA for the CDR3: TGCGCTAGCGGCCCGGGGACCCAGAACACTGAAGCTTTCTTT.